This T cell receptor beta chain is from a study of cytomegalovirus exposure and HLA in healthy donors. Notes on the study in general: The study recorded some 160 TCR beta chains that were cytomegalovirus-associated. Specificity of a few CMV-associated chains for CMV antigens was verified in vitro.

Method: immunoSEQ multiplex PCR; TCRdb's copy keeps in-frame clones and lacks some. The sample records tens of thousands of clones, over 85% being singletons. This clone was found a few times. The antigen is not known. Trimming removed 3 bases from V and 2 bases from J, with 6 bases in between. CDR3 size: 13 residues. The germline V gene has CDR1 MRHNA and CDR2 SNTAGT. This receptor was taken from a man aged 18 to 29 in good health and CMV-seronegative. The sequencing sample was made of PBMCs. The rearrangement uses TRBV6-4 and TRBJ2-3; D remains ambiguous. This CDR3 reads CASSDRVTDTQYF. The CDR3 region has the DNA TGTGCCAGCAGTGATCGGGTCACAGATACGCAGTATTTT.